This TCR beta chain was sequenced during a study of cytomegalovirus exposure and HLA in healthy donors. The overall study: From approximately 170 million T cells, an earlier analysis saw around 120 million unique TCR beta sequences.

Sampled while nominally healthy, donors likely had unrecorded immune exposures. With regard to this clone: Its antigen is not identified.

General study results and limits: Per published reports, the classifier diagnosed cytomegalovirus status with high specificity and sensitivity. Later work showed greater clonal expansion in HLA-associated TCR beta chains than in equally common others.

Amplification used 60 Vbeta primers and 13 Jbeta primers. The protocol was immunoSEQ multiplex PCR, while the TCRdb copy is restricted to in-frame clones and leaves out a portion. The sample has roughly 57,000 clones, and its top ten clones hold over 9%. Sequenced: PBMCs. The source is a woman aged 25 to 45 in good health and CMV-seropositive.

The CDR3 region has the DNA TGTGCCAGCTCCCCTTCCGGGACTCGGAGACGTACAGATACGCAGTATTTT. Its protein is CASSPSGTRRRTDTQYF. The rearrangement uses TRBV25-1 and TRBJ2-3, with D possibly being TRBD2 (6 bases). Looked up from germline, CDR1 is MGHDK and CDR2 is SYGVNS. V was shortened by 8 bases and J by 3 bases, with 24 bases between the two germline ends. The CDR3 extends over 17 amino acids.